The sequence of this T cell receptor (beta chain) was determined in a study of T cells in tuberculosis. Noted time point: new active TB diagnosis, blood taken before or within 7 days of starting treatment. Each clinical donor contributed on average roughly 92,000 T cells from unsorted cryopreserved PBMC. TCRdb's table, derived via immunoSEQ multiplex PCR, lists solely in-frame clones and lacks some. The sample has about 49,000 clones; around 96% are singletons. The CDR3 is 16 amino acids. Deletions cut 2 bases from V and 1 base from J, with 14 bases between. Germline CDR1 and CDR2: MNHEY and SVGAGI. The specimen was PBMCs, collected at tuberculosis diagnosis. The source of this sequence is an adult with tuberculosis. The rearrangement links TRBV6-5 to TRBJ2-5, with D perhaps TRBD2 (7 bases). The CDR3 region has the DNA TGTGCCAGCAGTTACAACGGGGGCGGGGGCCAAGAGACCCAGTACTTC. Amino acids: CASSYNGGGGQETQYF.